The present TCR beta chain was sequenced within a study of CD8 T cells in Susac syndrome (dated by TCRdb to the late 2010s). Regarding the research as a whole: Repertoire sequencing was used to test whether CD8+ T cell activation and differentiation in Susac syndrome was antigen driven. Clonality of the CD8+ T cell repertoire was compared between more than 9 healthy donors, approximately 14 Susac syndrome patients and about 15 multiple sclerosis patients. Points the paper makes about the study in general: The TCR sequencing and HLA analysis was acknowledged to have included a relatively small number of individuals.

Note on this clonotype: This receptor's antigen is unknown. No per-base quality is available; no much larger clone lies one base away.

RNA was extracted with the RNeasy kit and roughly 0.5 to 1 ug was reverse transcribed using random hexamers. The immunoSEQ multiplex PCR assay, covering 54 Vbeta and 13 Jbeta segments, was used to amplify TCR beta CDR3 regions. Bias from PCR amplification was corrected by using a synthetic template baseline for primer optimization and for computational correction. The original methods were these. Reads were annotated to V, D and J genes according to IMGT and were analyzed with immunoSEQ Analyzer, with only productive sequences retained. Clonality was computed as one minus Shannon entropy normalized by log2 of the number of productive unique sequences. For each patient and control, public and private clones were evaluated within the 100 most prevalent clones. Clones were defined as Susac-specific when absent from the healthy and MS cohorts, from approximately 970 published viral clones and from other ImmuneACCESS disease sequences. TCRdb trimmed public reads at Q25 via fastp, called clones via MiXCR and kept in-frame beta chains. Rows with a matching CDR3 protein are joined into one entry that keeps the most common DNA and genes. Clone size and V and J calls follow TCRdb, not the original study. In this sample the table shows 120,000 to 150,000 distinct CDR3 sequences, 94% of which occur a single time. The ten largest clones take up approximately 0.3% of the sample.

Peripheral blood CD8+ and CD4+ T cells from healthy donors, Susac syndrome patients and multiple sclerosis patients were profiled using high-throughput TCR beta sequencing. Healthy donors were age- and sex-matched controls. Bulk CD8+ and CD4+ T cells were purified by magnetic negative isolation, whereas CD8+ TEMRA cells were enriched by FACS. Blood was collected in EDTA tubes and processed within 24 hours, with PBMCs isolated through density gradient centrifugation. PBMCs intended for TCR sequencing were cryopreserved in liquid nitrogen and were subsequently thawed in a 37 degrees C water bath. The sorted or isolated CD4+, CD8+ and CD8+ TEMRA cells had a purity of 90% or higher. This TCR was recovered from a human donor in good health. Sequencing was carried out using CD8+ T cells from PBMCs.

The CDR3: CASSIVPGLAFNEQFF. In nucleotide form, the sequence is TGTGCCAGCAGCATAGTCCCGGGACTAGCTTTCAATGAGCAGTTCTTC. Recombination linked TRBV5-4 to TRBJ2-1, with 9 middle bases fitting TRBD2. The CDR3 has 16 amino acids, counting the end cysteine and phenylalanine. Of the read, only the CDR3 DNA is kept; its 48 bases are in frame from base 1. V ends up 4 bases short and J 6 bases short, with an unmatched junction base count of 11. The germline V gene (reference sequence) yields SGHNT for CDR1 and YYREEE for CDR2.